Listed here are 3 T cell receptor beta chains from one sample, sequenced in a study of cytomegalovirus exposure and HLA in healthy donors. PCR primers comprised 60 Vbeta and 13 Jbeta primers. Sequencing was performed with immunoSEQ multiplex PCR; in TCRdb, only in-frame clones are kept and a portion is missing. Of over 120,000 clones listed, approximately 63% are singletons. The material sequenced was PBMCs. Source of these receptors: a woman aged 55-69 years in good health and CMV-seropositive.

The chain recombines TRBV5-8 with TRBJ1-2; a weak D match, TRBD1 (6 bases). Germline CDR1 is SGHTS and CDR2 is YDEGEE. The V gene lost 0 bases and the J gene lost 5 bases, with 17 bases spanning the gap. The length of the CDR3 is 16 residues. The CDR3 region is CASSLEGGGLTYGYTF. DNA for the CDR3: TGTGCCAGCAGCTTGGAGGGAGGGGGTCTCACATATGGCTACACCTTC.

Concerning this clone: At one of its ends the junction is not consistent with the germline gene, which may arise from a read error. V is TRBV27 and J is TRBJ1-1; TRBD1 might be the D (6 bases). This CDR3 has 14 residues. The germline V gene encodes CDR1 MNHEY and CDR2 SMNVEV (reference sequence). The CDR3 DNA sequence: TGTGCCAGCACCAGCACAGGGTTGAAAACTGAAGCTTTCTTT. Its protein product is CASTSTGLKTEAFF.

This chain links TRBV5-1 with TRBJ1-1; D remains unclear. V gave up 1 base and J gave up 7 bases, with 11 bases separating them. The CDR3 contains 13 residues. From germline, CDR1 is SGHRS and CDR2 YFSETQ. The CDR3: CASSLYTKNEAFF. CDR3 nucleotides: TGCGCCAGCAGCTTGTATACAAAGAATGAAGCTTTCTTT.